Below are 7 T cell receptor beta chains sequenced from a single sample in a study of PD-1 blockade in classical Hodgkin lymphoma. As for time point: newly diagnosed, previously untreated cHL patient sample. Some clones are missing from TCRdb's copy, which holds only in-frame ones; the method was immunoSEQ multiplex PCR. This table holds fewer than 40,000 clones, approximately 94% found once. The sequenced sample consisted of peripheral blood mononuclear cells (PBMCs). These receptors were taken from a human donor with classical Hodgkin lymphoma.

Here the CDR3 reads CASSSAGLGEQFF. Here the CDR3 DNA reads TGTGCCAGCAGCTCCGCCGGACTGGGGGAGCAGTTCTTC. The chain links TRBV5-6 to TRBJ2-1; D is possibly TRBD2 (5 bases). Looked up from germline, CDR1 is SGHDT and CDR2 is YYEEEE. V dropped 3 bases and J dropped 10 bases, with 14 bases sitting between them. CDR3 length equals 13 residues.

This clone was observed once. The gene calls are TRBV7-2 and TRBJ2-3, with 9 bases identical to TRBD2. J gave up 7 bases and V 5 bases, and 7 bases lay outside the gene matches. CDR3 length: 14 amino acids. Germline assignment: CDR1 SGHTA and CDR2 FQGNSA. The DNA of the CDR3 is TGTGCCAGCAGCGCGCGGGGGGGCCAAAATACGCAGTATTTT. Protein product: CASSARGGQNTQYF.

The CDR3, as DNA: TGTGCCAGCAGCGCGGTCGGGGGCGGAAACACCATATATTTT. Translation: CASSAVGGGNTIYF. The chain couples TRBV5-4 to TRBJ1-3, with D perhaps matching TRBD1 (6 bases). CDR1 and CDR2 (germline): SGHNT, YYREEE (reference sequence). The CDR3 is 14 residues long. V was clipped by 4 bases and J by 4 bases, with 12 bases between them.

The chain links TRBV27 to TRBJ1-2; D not certain. This CDR3 comprises 13 residues. Germline values: CDR1 MNHEY, CDR2 SMNVEV (reference sequence). Trimming took off 3 bases at V and 4 bases at J, with 9 bases between the two ends. The CDR3 DNA is TGTGCCAGCAGTTTCGACGGCAGCTATGGCTACACCTTC. This translates into CASSFDGSYGYTF.

The chain couples TRBV5-5 to TRBJ2-3, with 7 nucleotides matching TRBD1. Losses at the gene ends were 2 bases for V and 4 bases for J; bases not matched to a gene: 1. The CDR3 has 13 amino acids. Germline CDR1 SGHKS, CDR2 YYEKEE (reference sequence). CDR3 coding DNA: TGTGCCAGCAGCTTACAGGGGCCAGATACGCAGTATTTT. Protein product: CASSLQGPDTQYF.

The V call is TRBV2, the J call TRBJ2-5; TRBD2 might be the D (6 bases). The CDR3 is made up of 15 amino acids. Germline lookup yields CDR1 SNHLY and CDR2 FYNNEI. V was trimmed by 3 bases and J by 2 bases, leaving 13 bases between them. This chain's CDR3 is CASSERGGGQETQYF. The CDR3 DNA sequence: TGTGCCAGCAGTGAGAGGGGAGGAGGGCAAGAGACCCAGTACTTC.

This chain connects TRBV9 to TRBJ1-1; no clear D gene. The V and J ends lost 4 bases and 1 base respectively, with 5 bases between them. Germline V gene lookup returns CDR1 SGDLS and CDR2 YYNGEE. The CDR3 consists of 12 residues. The CDR3 DNA sequence: TGTGCCAGCAGCCCACGGAACACTGAAGCTTTCTTT. It yields the protein CASSPRNTEAFF.